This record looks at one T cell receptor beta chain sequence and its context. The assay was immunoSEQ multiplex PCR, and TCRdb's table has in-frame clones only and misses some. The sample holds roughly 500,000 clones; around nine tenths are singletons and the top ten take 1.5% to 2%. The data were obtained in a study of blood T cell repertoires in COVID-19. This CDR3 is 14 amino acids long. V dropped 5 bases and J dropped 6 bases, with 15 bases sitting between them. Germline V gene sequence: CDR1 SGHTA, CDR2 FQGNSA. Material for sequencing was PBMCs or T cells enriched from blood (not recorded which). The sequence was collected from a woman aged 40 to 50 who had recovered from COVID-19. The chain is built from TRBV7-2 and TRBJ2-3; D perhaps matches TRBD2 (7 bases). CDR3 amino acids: CASSPGGGFDTQYF. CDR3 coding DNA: TGTGCCAGCAGCCCGGGGGGCGGCTTCGATACGCAGTATTTT.